The 16 T cell receptor beta chains given below trace back to one sample, sequenced in a study of blood T cell repertoires in COVID-19. Data came from immunoSEQ multiplex PCR; TCRdb stores just in-frame clones and leaves some out. The profile shows under 250,000 clones, 70% to 90% of them singletons. Material for sequencing was peripheral blood. The receptors were gathered from a woman aged 45-60 years with active or convalescent COVID-19.

The chain recombines TRBV5-6 with TRBJ1-1; 8 nucleotides line up with TRBD1. The V gene's germline CDR1 is SGHDT and CDR2 YYEEEE. The CDR3 totals 14 residues. J lost 2 bases, V lost 4 bases, and 4 bases had no gene match. In DNA, the CDR3 is TGTGCCAGCAGCCTCAGGGGGCCCAACACTGAAGCTTTCTTT. Translated, it gives CASSLRGPNTEAFF.

The chain employs TRBV6-5 and TRBJ1-2; D is possibly TRBD1 (5 bases). The CDR3 contains 13 residues. Trimming took off 6 bases at V and 8 bases at J, with 16 bases between the two ends. CDR1 and CDR2 (germline): MNHEY, SVGAGI. The CDR3 region has the DNA TGTGCCAGCAGGGGGGAGCCGGGGAGGGGCTACACCTTC. It specifies CASRGEPGRGYTF.

This sequence joins TRBV3-1 (or the pseudogene TRBV3-2) and TRBJ1-4; unclear D gene. The ends were cut back, 3 bases at V and 10 bases at J, with 12 bases in the middle. In germline, CDR1 is LGHDT, CDR2 YNNKEL (reference sequence). The CDR3 is 13 residues long. Written as DNA, the CDR3 is TGTGCCAGCAGCCAGGTTGGAGTCGGAAAACTGTTTTTT. It yields the protein CASSQVGVGKLFF.

The CDR3 loop reads CASSLQPGTAYEQYV. Written as DNA, the CDR3 is TGCGCCAGCAGCTTACAACCCGGGACTGCCTACGAGCAGTACGTC. The rearrangement links TRBV5-1 to TRBJ2-7; the D gene is possibly TRBD2 (6 bases). Trimming removed 2 bases from V and 2 bases from J, with 14 bases in between. The CDR3 has 15 residues. CDR1 SGHRS and CDR2 YFSETQ come from the germline V gene.

The V call is TRBV5-5, the J call TRBJ1-6, with 8 bases matching TRBD1. With 1 base clipped from V and 5 bases from J, the junction kept 14 bases outside the gene matches. The CDR3 has 19 residues. Germline V gene sequence: CDR1 SGHKS, CDR2 YYEKEE (reference sequence). This CDR3 is CASSLQGASVRMDNSPLHF. The CDR3 bases are TGTGCCAGCAGCTTGCAGGGGGCAAGTGTCCGAATGGATAATTCACCCCTCCACTTT.

V is TRBV5-4 and J is TRBJ2-5; D gene uncertain. This CDR3 is built from 13 residues. The germline V and J ends were trimmed by 10 bases and 2 bases, with 15 bases remaining between them. The germline CDR1 and CDR2 sequences are SGHNT and YYREEE (reference sequence). The CDR3 region has the DNA TGTGCCGCCTGCAACCAGGCGCAAGAGACCCAGTACTTC. Protein product: CAACNQAQETQYF.

The table lists this clone with a count of one. The chain links TRBV7-9 to TRBJ1-1; 7 bases line up with TRBD1. This CDR3 spans 17 amino acids. V lost 3 bases and J lost 5; bases outside the gene matches: 15. The germline V gene encodes CDR1 SEHNR and CDR2 FQNEAQ (reference sequence). The CDR3 reads CASSFRPYRGSETEAFF. For the CDR3, the DNA is TGTGCCAGCAGCTTCCGGCCTTACAGGGGAAGTGAAACTGAAGCTTTCTTT.

The rearrangement uses TRBV12-5 and TRBJ1-5; D may be TRBD1 (5 bases). CDR1 and CDR2 (germline): LGHNT, FRNRAP. The CDR3 extends over 13 amino acids. Trimming cost V 7 bases and J 3 bases, with 10 bases left between them. The CDR3 sequence: CASAQGFNQPQHF. The CDR3 DNA sequence: TGTGCTAGTGCCCAGGGATTCAATCAGCCCCAGCATTTT.

This chain connects TRBV28 to TRBJ2-3, with 7 bases identical to TRBD2. The CDR3 is 16 residues long. From germline, CDR1 is MDHEN and CDR2 SYDVKM. V was pared by 10 bases and J by 6 bases, with 19 bases of the junction left unmatched. DNA for the CDR3: TGTGCCACCGGAGATCTTAGCGGGTCTACTCGGGATACGCAGTATTTT. It encodes CATGDLSGSTRDTQYF. The variable domain in full, with the rest retrieved from reference TRBV28 and TRBJ2-3, is DVKVTQSSRYLVKRTGEKVFLECVQDMDHENMFWYRQDPGLGLRLIYFSYDVKMKEKGDIPEGYSVSREKKERFSLILESASTNQTSMYLCATGDLSGSTRDTQYFGPGTRLTVL.

The CDR3 sequence: CASPGQGVQNIQYF. The CDR3 DNA is TGCGCCAGTCCGGGACAGGGGGTCCAGAACATTCAGTACTTC. The chain joins TRBV5-1 to TRBJ2-4; TRBD1 matches 11 bases. There are 14 residues in the CDR3. The V segment lost 8 bases and the J segment 7 bases; nucleotides outside the gene matches: 8. Per germline, CDR1 SGHRS and CDR2 YFSETQ.

The chain combines TRBV19 with TRBJ1-1, with TRBD1 as a possible D gene (6 bases). The germline V gene has CDR1 LNHDA and CDR2 SQIVND (reference sequence). The CDR3 is made up of 16 amino acids. V lost 7 bases, J lost 5 bases, and 23 bases lay in between. The CDR3 here is CASMGGPRAPWTEAFF. The CDR3, as DNA: TGTGCCAGTATGGGGGGGCCCCGGGCCCCATGGACTGAAGCTTTCTTT.

The J gene is TRBJ1-2, the V gene TRBV28; 7 bases are shared with TRBD1. Trimming at V came to 7 bases and at J to 3 bases, leaving 5 bases not matched to a gene. The CDR3 contains 13 residues. Germline lookup yields CDR1 MDHEN and CDR2 SYDVKM. The CDR3 DNA is TGTGCCAGCACCCCCGGGACAGACTATGGCTACACCTTC. Translation: CASTPGTDYGYTF.

The chain has TRBV11-1 and TRBJ2-6; D gene ambiguous. Trimming took 0 bases from V and 0 from J, leaving 12 bases between them. Germline V lookup: CDR1 SGHAT, CDR2 FQDESV (reference sequence). CDR3 length: 18 residues. The CDR3 DNA sequence: TGTGCCAGCAGCTTAGCCTCCTTGTTCAGCTCTGGGGCCAACGTCCTGACTTTC. Residues: CASSLASLFSSGANVLTF.

The chain carries TRBV28 and TRBJ2-1, with 7 bases that match TRBD1. Trimming cost V 8 bases and J 6 bases; bases outside gene matches: 4. Germline CDR1 MDHEN, CDR2 SYDVKM. This CDR3 is 12 amino acids long. This CDR3 reads CASGGQFNEQFF. CDR3 bases: TGTGCCAGCGGGGGACAGTTCAATGAGCAGTTCTTC. The variable domain in full, completed from reference TRBV28 and TRBJ2-1, reads DVKVTQSSRYLVKRTGEKVFLECVQDMDHENMFWYRQDPGLGLRLIYFSYDVKMKEKGDIPEGYSVSREKKERFSLILESASTNQTSMYLCASGGQFNEQFFGPGTRLTVL.

This clone has more than one count but fewer than ten. The chain combines TRBV6-5 with TRBJ2-5, with 7 bases fitting TRBD1. Germline V CDR1 and CDR2: MNHEY, SVGAGI. Losses at the gene ends were 6 bases for V and 0 bases for J; bases not matched to a gene: 7. The CDR3 covers 15 residues. In nucleotides, the CDR3 is TGTGCCAGCAGGTCGACAGGGTACTACCAAGAGACCCAGTACTTC. This sequence encodes CASRSTGYYQETQYF.

The V gene is TRBV21-1, the J gene TRBJ2-2; the table's D call TRBD1 went unverified against the DNA. TRBV21-1 is described as a pseudogene. The CDR3 loop spans 22 amino acids. The CDR3 region has the DNA TGTGCCAGCAGCAAAGGGGTAGCACCGGACAGGGATGAGGGTTTCGACACCGGGGAGCTGTTTTTT. Amino acid sequence: CASSKGVAPDRDEGFDTGELFF.